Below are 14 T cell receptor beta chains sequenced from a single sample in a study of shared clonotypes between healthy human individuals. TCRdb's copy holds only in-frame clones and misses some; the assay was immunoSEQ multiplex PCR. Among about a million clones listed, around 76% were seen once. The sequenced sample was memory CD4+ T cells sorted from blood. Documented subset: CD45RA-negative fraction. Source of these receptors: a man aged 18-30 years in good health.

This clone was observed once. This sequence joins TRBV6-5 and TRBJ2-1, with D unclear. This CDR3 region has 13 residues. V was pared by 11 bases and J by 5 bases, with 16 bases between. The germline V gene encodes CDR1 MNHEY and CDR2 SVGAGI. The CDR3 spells CAVRRAADNEQFF. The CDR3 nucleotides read TGTGCCGTCAGAAGGGCGGCAGACAATGAGCAGTTCTTC.

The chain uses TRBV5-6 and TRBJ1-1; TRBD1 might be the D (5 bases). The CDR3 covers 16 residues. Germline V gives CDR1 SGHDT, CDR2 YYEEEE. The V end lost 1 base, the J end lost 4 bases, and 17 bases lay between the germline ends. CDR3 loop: CASSLSWAGQSTEAFF. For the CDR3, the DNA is TGTGCCAGCAGCTTGAGTTGGGCGGGGCAGAGCACTGAAGCTTTCTTT.

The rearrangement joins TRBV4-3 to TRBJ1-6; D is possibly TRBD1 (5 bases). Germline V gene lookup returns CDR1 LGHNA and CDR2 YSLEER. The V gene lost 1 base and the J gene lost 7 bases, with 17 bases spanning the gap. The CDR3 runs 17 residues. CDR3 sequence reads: CASSQVPGPLENSPLHF. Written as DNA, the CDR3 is TGCGCCAGCAGCCAAGTCCCGGGACCGCTAGAGAATTCACCCCTCCACTTT.

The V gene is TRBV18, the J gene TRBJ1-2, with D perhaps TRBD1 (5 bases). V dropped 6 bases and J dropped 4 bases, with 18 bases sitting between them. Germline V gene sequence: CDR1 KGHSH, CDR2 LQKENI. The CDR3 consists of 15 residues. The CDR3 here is CASSPNAIGTYGYTF. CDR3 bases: TGTGCCAGCTCTCCGAACGCTATCGGGACCTATGGCTACACCTTC.

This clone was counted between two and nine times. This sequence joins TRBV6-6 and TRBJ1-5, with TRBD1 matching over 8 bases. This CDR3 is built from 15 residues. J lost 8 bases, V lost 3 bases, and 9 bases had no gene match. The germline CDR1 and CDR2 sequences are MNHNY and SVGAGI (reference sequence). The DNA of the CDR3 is TGTGCCAGCAGTTATGCTGGACAGGGTATAGAGCCCCAGCATTTT. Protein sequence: CASSYAGQGIEPQHF.

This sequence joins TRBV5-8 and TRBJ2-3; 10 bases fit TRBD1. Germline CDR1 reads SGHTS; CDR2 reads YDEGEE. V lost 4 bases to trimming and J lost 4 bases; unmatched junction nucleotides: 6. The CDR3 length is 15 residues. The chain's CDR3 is CASSGGQGWADTQYF. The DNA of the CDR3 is TGTGCCAGCAGCGGGGGACAGGGGTGGGCAGATACGCAGTATTTT.

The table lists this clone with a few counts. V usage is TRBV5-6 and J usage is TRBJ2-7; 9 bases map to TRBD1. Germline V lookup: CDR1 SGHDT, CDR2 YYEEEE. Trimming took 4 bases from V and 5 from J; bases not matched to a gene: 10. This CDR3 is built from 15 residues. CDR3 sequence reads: CASSKMGQGGHEQYF. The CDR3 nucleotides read TGTGCCAGCAGCAAAATGGGACAGGGTGGCCACGAGCAGTACTTC. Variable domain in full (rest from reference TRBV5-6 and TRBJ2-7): DAGVTQSPTHLIKTRGQQVTLRCSPKSGHDTVSWYQQALGQGPQFIFQYYEEEERQRGNFPDRFSGHQFPNYSSELNVNALLLGDSALYLCASSKMGQGGHEQYFGPGTRLTVT.

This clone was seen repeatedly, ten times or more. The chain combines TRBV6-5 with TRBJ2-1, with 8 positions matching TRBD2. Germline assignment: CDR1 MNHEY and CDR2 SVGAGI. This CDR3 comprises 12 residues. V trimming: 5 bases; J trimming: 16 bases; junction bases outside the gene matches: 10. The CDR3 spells CASSGKSGRVFF. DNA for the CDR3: TGTGCCAGCAGTGGGAAAAGCGGGAGAGTCTTCTTC.

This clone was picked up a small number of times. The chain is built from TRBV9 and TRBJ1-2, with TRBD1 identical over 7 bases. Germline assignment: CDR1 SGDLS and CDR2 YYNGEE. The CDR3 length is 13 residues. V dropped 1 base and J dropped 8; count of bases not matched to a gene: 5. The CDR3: CASSVQGGSGYTF. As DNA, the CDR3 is TGTGCCAGCAGCGTACAAGGGGGCAGCGGCTACACCTTC. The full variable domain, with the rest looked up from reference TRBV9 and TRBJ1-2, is DSGVTQTPKHLITATGQRVTLRCSPRSGDLSVYWYQQSLDQGLQFLIQYYNGEERAKGNILERFSAQQFPDLHSELNLSSLELGDSALYFCASSVQGGSGYTFGSGTRLTVV.

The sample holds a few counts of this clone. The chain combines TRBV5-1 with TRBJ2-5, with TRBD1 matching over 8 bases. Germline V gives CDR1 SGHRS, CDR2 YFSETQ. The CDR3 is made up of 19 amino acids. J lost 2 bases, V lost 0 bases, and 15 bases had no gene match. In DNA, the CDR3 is TGCGCCAGCAGCTTGGGGCTCACGGCCCCGACAGGGGTACAAGAGACCCAGTACTTC. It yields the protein CASSLGLTAPTGVQETQYF.

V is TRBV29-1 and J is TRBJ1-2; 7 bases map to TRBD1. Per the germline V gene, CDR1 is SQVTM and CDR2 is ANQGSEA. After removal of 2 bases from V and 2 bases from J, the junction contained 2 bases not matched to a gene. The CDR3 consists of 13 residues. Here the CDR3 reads CSVESRGNYGYTF. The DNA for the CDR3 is TGCAGCGTTGAATCCAGGGGGAACTATGGCTACACCTTC.

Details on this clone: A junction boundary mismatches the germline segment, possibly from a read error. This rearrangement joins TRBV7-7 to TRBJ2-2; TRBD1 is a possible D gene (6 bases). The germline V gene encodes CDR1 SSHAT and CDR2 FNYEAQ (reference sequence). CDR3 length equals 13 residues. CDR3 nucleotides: TGTGCTAGCAGCCCTAGGACAGCCGGGGAGCTGTTTTTT. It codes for CASSPRTAGELFF.

DNA for the CDR3: TGTGCCAGCAGCTCCGAGACTAGCGGGGGTCTCTACGAGCAGTACTTC. Translated: CASSSETSGGLYEQYF. The V gene is TRBV5-4, the J gene TRBJ2-7, with 12 nucleotides matching TRBD2. Germline values: CDR1 SGHNT, CDR2 YYREEE (reference sequence). The length of the CDR3 is 16 residues. The trim removed 3 bases at V and 3 bases at J, leaving 7 bases unmatched. The variable domain in full, with the rest retrieved from reference TRBV5-4 and TRBJ2-7, is ETGVTQSPTHLIKTRGQQVTLRCSSQSGHNTVSWYQQALGQGPQFIFQYYREEENGRGNFPPRFSGLQFPNYSSELNVNALELDDSALYLCASSSETSGGLYEQYFGPGTRLTVT.

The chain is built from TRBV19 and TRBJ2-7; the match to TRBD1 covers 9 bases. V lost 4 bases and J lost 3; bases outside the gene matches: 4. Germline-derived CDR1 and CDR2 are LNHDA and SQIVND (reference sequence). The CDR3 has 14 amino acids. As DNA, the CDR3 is TGTGCCAGTAGTACCCGGGGACAGGGCTACGAGCAGTACTTC. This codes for CASSTRGQGYEQYF.